The sequence of this T cell receptor beta chain was determined in a study of post-analysis software for immune sequencing data. General study points: F measure clustering grouped samples strongly by preparation batch. The normalized Chao1 diversity of multiple sclerosis patients was significantly lower than that of controls. Comparison of patients with controls showed five TRBV segments more frequent in patients, TRBV5-6, TRBV5-1 and TRBV20-1 among them.

The germline gives CDR1 SGHRS, CDR2 YFSETQ. This CDR3 is 13 amino acids long. Turning to this clonotype: The target antigen is unknown. An end of the junction does not agree with germline; a read error may underlie this.

The library was made from cDNA and included unique molecular identifiers. TCRdb fed the PCR reads into MiXCR, producing one record per CDR3 protein. The repertoire includes about 820,000 distinct CDR3 sequences, roughly 50% of them detected once, and about 4.8% sits in the top ten. The clonotype comes from a girl aged 10-17 years with multiple sclerosis. The sequencing sample was made of blood. V and J are TRBV5-1 and TRBJ1-1, with 7 bases that match TRBD1. The CDR3 DNA reads as TGCGCCAGCAGAATCGACAGGGCCACTGAGGCTTTCTTT. This encodes CASRIDRATEAFF.